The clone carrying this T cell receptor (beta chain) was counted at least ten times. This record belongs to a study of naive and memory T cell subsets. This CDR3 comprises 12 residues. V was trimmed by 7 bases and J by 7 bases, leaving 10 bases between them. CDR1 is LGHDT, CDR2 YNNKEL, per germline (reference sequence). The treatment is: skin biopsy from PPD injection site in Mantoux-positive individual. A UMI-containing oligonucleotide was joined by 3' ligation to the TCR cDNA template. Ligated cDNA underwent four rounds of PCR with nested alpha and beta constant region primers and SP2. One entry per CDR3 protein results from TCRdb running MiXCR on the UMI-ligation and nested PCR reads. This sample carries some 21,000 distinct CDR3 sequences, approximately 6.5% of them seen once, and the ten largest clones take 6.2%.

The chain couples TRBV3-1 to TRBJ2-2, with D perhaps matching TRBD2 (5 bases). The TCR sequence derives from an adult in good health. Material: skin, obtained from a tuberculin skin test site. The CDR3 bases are TGTGCCAGCAAGGATGGAGGCGGGGAGCTGTTTTTT. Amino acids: CASKDGGGELFF.